A single sample gave rise to the 14 T cell receptor beta chains below, sequenced in a study of blood T cell repertoires in COVID-19. Sequencing was performed with immunoSEQ multiplex PCR; in TCRdb, only in-frame clones are kept and a portion is missing. The profile shows about 120,000 clones, approximately 83% of them singletons. The source material was peripheral blood. The source of these receptors is a woman at least 80 years old with acute or convalescent COVID-19.

V gene TRBV27 combines with J gene TRBJ1-1; D is uncertain. Germline V gives CDR1 MNHEY, CDR2 SMNVEV (reference sequence). The V and J ends lost 6 bases and 0 bases respectively, with 11 bases between them. The CDR3 has 14 residues. The CDR3 protein is CASSPQAMNTEAFF. As DNA, the CDR3 is TGTGCCAGCAGCCCCCAGGCAATGAACACTGAAGCTTTCTTT.

This clone was counted a single time. The genes are TRBV2 and TRBJ1-1, with D hard to call. Trimming shortened V by 2 bases and J by 0 bases, and 4 bases separated the two germline ends. Germline CDR1 is SNHLY and CDR2 is FYNNEI. This CDR3 has 13 residues. CDR3 region: CASSEQVNTEAFF. Written as DNA, the CDR3 is TGTGCCAGCAGTGAACAGGTGAACACTGAAGCTTTCTTT.

V and J are TRBV9 and TRBJ1-1; tentatively, D is TRBD1 (5 bases). This CDR3 region has 14 residues. The germline gives CDR1 SGDLS, CDR2 YYNGEE. V lost 2 bases and J lost 4, with 12 bases in between. CDR3 in amino acids: CASSVGQRGTEAFF. CDR3 sequence (DNA): TGTGCCAGCAGCGTGGGGCAAAGGGGCACTGAAGCTTTCTTT.

The rearrangement uses TRBV5-1 and TRBJ2-1; 14 nucleotides align to TRBD2. The J segment lost 10 bases and the V segment lost 3 bases, leaving 6 bases of the junction unmatched. The CDR3 length is 15 residues. Germline V lookup: CDR1 SGHRS, CDR2 YFSETQ. CDR3 nucleotides: TGCGCCAGCAGCTCGACTAGCGGGGGGGCAGAGGAGCAGTTCTTC. Translation gives CASSSTSGGAEEQFF.

J is TRBJ2-7 and V is TRBV27; D possibly corresponds to TRBD1 (5 bases). Trimming left V 10 bases short and J 5 bases short, with 15 bases between. Germline CDR1 reads MNHEY; CDR2 reads SMNVEV (reference sequence). CDR3 length equals 12 residues. The CDR3 reads CATIIQGDEQYV. The DNA for the CDR3 is TGTGCCACCATAATCCAGGGCGACGAGCAGTACGTC.

The chain joins TRBV4-1 to TRBJ2-1; no clear D. Germline CDR1 MGHRA, CDR2 YSYEKL. V was shortened by 1 base and J by 7 bases, with 20 bases between the two germline ends. CDR3 length equals 17 residues. The CDR3 nucleotides read TGCGCCAGCAGCCAAGTTCCAAAGACTGGCTCTACAAATGAGCAGTTCTTC. This translates into CASSQVPKTGSTNEQFF.

This clone appeared once. The chain employs TRBV24-1 and TRBJ1-2; D gene unclear. This CDR3 contains 12 residues. The germline CDR1 and CDR2 sequences are KGHDR and SFDVKD. Trimming removed 3 bases from V and 5 bases from J, with 6 bases in between. CDR3 DNA: TGTGCCACCAGTGATATAATATATGGCTACACCTTC. Translation: CATSDIIYGYTF.

With respect to this clone: A junction boundary mismatches the germline segment, possibly from a read error. The rearrangement joins TRBV3-1 (or the pseudogene TRBV3-2) to TRBJ1-6; maybe TRBD1 (6 bases). Per the germline V gene, CDR1 is LGHDT and CDR2 is YNNKEL (reference sequence). The CDR3 extends over 14 amino acids. The CDR3 here is CTSSQVGQQSPLHF. CDR3 nucleotides: TGTACCAGCAGCCAAGTAGGACAGCAATCACCCCTCCACTTT.

The CDR3 is CASSVDRDTHNEQFF. For the CDR3, the DNA is TGTGCCAGTAGTGTGGACAGGGATACCCACAATGAGCAGTTCTTC. This chain connects TRBV19 to TRBJ2-1, with TRBD1 identical over 8 bases. Germline CDR1 is LNHDA and CDR2 is SQIVND (reference sequence). CDR3 size: 15 residues. The V and J ends lost 5 bases and 5 bases, in that order; junction bases with no gene match: 8.

The chain has TRBV5-4 and TRBJ1-4, with D perhaps TRBD1 (5 bases). The germline gives CDR1 SGHNT, CDR2 YYREEE (reference sequence). The CDR3 is 15 residues long. The ends were cut back, 5 bases at V and 12 bases at J, with 23 bases in the middle. CDR3 in amino acids: CASSYGGGSRGELFF. CDR3 nucleotides: TGTGCCAGCAGTTATGGCGGGGGGTCCCGGGGGGAACTGTTTTTT.

This chain uses TRBV5-1 with TRBJ1-6; TRBD1 is a possible D gene (5 bases). This CDR3 spans 14 amino acids. Germline loops: CDR1 SGHRS, CDR2 YFSETQ. Trimming removed 2 bases from V and 9 bases from J, with 12 bases in between. The chain's CDR3 is CASSFRESGSPLHF. In DNA, the CDR3 is TGCGCCAGCAGCTTCAGGGAAAGTGGTTCACCCCTCCACTTT.

The chain recombines TRBV3-1 (or the pseudogene TRBV3-2) with TRBJ2-2, with 9 bases identical to TRBD2. The CDR3 has 16 amino acids. With V trimmed by 1 base and J by 4 bases, 4 bases remained unmatched. Germline V gives CDR1 LGHDT, CDR2 YNNKEL (reference sequence). CDR3 sequence reads: CASSQVSGGPTGELFF. The CDR3 DNA is TGTGCCAGCAGCCAAGTTAGCGGGGGACCCACCGGGGAGCTGTTTTTT.

This chain connects TRBV5-4 to TRBJ2-1, with 9 nucleotides matching TRBD2. Germline assignment: CDR1 SGHNT and CDR2 YYREEE (reference sequence). There are 14 residues in the CDR3. V was pared by 7 bases and J by 6 bases, with 8 bases of the junction left unmatched. CDR3 DNA sequence: TGTGCCAGCGGGACTGGCGGGGGGGCCAATGAGCAGTTCTTC. Amino acid sequence: CASGTGGGANEQFF.

A few counts support this clone. This chain links TRBV18 with TRBJ1-1; unclear D gene. Germline CDR1 KGHSH, CDR2 LQKENI. This CDR3 is 14 amino acids long. V lost 3 bases and J lost 7, with 15 bases in between. Written as DNA, the CDR3 is TGTGCCAGCTCACCTGGTCGGAGGCAAGGTGAAGCTTTCTTT. Encoded protein: CASSPGRRQGEAFF. Full variable domain (remainder filled in from reference TRBV18 and TRBJ1-1): NAGVMQNPRHLVRRRGQEARLRCSPMKGHSHVYWYRQLPEEGLKFMVYLQKENIIDESGMPKERFSAEFPKEGPSILRIQQVVRGDSAAYFCASSPGRRQGEAFFGQGTRLTVV.